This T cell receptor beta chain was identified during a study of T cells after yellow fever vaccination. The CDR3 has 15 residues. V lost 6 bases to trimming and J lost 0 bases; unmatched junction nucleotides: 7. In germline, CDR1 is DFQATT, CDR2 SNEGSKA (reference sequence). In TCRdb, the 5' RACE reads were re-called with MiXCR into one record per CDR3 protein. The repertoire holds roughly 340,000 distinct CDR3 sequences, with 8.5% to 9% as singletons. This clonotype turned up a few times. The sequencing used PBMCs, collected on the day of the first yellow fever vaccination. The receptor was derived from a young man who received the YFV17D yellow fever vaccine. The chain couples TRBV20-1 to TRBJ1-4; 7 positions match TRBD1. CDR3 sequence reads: CSALDRHATNEKLFF. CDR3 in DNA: TGCAGTGCCCTGGACAGGCATGCAACTAATGAAAAACTGTTTTTT.